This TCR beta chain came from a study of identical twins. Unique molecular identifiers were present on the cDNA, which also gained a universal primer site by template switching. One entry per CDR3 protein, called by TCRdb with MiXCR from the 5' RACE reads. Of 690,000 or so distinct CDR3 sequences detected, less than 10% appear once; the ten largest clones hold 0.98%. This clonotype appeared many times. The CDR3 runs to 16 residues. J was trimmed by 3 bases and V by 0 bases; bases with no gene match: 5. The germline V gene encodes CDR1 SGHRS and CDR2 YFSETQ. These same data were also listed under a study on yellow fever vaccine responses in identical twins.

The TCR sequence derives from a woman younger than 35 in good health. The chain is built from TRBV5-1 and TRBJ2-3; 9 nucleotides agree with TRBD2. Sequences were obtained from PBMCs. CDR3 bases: TGCGCCAGCAGCTTGGGGGCAGCGGGGGGAACAGATACGCAGTATTTT. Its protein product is CASSLGAAGGTDTQYF.